The 11 T cell receptor beta chains presented below share a single source sample, sequenced in a study of cytomegalovirus exposure and HLA in healthy donors. Primers included in the PCR were 60 Vbeta and 13 Jbeta primers. TCRdb's table, derived via immunoSEQ multiplex PCR, lists solely in-frame clones and lacks some. The sample lists approximately 84,000 clones, about 68% occurring once. The specimen was PBMCs. The receptor set was obtained from a man between 35 and 55 years old in good health and CMV-seropositive.

The rearrangement joins TRBV5-1 to TRBJ2-7, with TRBD2 as a possible D gene (6 bases). The CDR3 consists of 15 residues. Trimming pared 4 bases from V and 5 bases from J, leaving 19 bases between. The germline V gene encodes CDR1 SGHRS and CDR2 YFSETQ. The CDR3 nucleotides are TGCGCCAGCAGCCAAACGGGGCGGGAAGTACACGAGCAGTACTTC. As protein: CASSQTGREVHEQYF.

This chain links TRBV11-3 with TRBJ2-3; D is perhaps TRBD2 (5 bases). The germline V gene encodes CDR1 SGHNT and CDR2 YENEEA. V lost 5 bases and J 1 base, leaving 16 bases between the germline ends. This CDR3 comprises 16 residues. The CDR3 bases are TGTGCCAGCAGCCCCCCGGCTGGGCGGGGCACAGATACGCAGTATTTT. This encodes CASSPPAGRGTDTQYF. The variable domain in full, completed from reference TRBV11-3 and TRBJ2-3, reads EAGVVQSPRYKIIEKKQPVAFWCNPISGHNTLYWYLQNLGQGPELLIRYENEEAVDDSQLPKDRFSAERLKGVDSTLKIQPAELGDSAVYLCASSPPAGRGTDTQYFGPGTRLTVL.

V gene TRBV10-3 combines with J gene TRBJ1-1; 7 nucleotides align to TRBD1. V was pared by 3 bases and J by 7 bases, with 11 bases of the junction left unmatched. The CDR3 is 15 residues long. Germline V CDR1 and CDR2: ENHRY, SYGVKD. Here the CDR3 DNA reads TGTGCCATCAGTGACCGAGGACAGGTGGGAAATGAAGCTTTCTTT. This codes for CAISDRGQVGNEAFF.

The gene calls are TRBV4-2 and TRBJ1-2, with 7 bases matching TRBD1. With 0 bases clipped from V and 8 bases from J, the junction kept 12 bases outside the gene matches. The CDR3 length is 16 residues. The V gene's germline CDR1 is LGHNA and CDR2 YNFKEQ. CDR3 loop: CASSQDVEGAEGGYTF. For the CDR3, the DNA is TGTGCCAGCAGCCAAGATGTGGAGGGGGCAGAGGGAGGCTACACCTTC.

The CDR3 nucleotides read TGTGCCAGCAGCTTTCGGGGGTCGGCTAATGAAAAACTGTTTTTT. This gives the protein CASSFRGSANEKLFF. This chain uses TRBV7-2 with TRBJ1-4, with D possibly matching TRBD1 (5 bases). Deletions cut 3 bases from V and 3 bases from J, with 11 bases between. CDR3 length equals 15 residues. Germline CDR1 and CDR2: SGHTA and FQGNSA. Combining the CDR3 with reference TRBV7-2 and TRBJ1-4 gives the whole variable domain GAGVSQSPSNKVTEKGKDVELRCDPISGHTALYWYRQSLGQGLEFLIYFQGNSAPDKSGLPSDRFSAERTGGSVSTLTIQRTQQEDSAVYLCASSFRGSANEKLFFGSGTQLSVL.

This clone was recorded a few times. The rearrangement links TRBV4-2 to TRBJ1-2, with a tentative D call TRBD1 (6 bases). The CDR3 sequence is 14 residues long. From germline, CDR1 is LGHNA and CDR2 YNFKEQ. V dropped 4 bases and J dropped 3 bases, with 12 bases sitting between them. This CDR3 is CASSRGGGDYGYTF. As DNA, the CDR3 is TGTGCCAGCAGCCGCGGAGGGGGGGACTATGGCTACACCTTC.

This clone occurred a few times. The V gene is TRBV6-4, the J gene TRBJ1-6; D is ambiguous. Germline CDR1 MRHNA, CDR2 SNTAGT. The V and J ends lost 6 bases and 1 base respectively, with 7 bases between them. The CDR3 is 14 residues long. The CDR3 region has the DNA TGTGCCAGCAGAGACACTTCCTATAATTCACCCCTCCACTTT. This codes for CASRDTSYNSPLHF.

This clone was counted once. The CDR3 coding sequence is TGTGCCAGCATCCGGACAGGGCTCTCCTACAATGAGCAGTTCTTC. Translated, it gives CASIRTGLSYNEQFF. The chain links TRBV28 to TRBJ2-1, with TRBD1 identical over 8 bases. The ends lost 7 bases at V and 0 bases at J; junction bases unmatched: 5. Germline assignment: CDR1 MDHEN and CDR2 SYDVKM. This CDR3 has 15 amino acids.

The chain joins TRBV6-1 to TRBJ2-3, with D perhaps matching TRBD1 (5 bases). CDR3 size: 11 residues. The V gene's germline CDR1 is MNHNS and CDR2 SASEGT. Deletions cut 7 bases from V and 5 bases from J, with 7 bases between. The CDR3 is CASMGLDTQYF. The CDR3 nucleotides are TGTGCCAGCATGGGGCTAGATACGCAGTATTTT.

The chain is built from TRBV28 and TRBJ2-3; TRBD1 aligns across 10 bases. In germline, CDR1 is MDHEN, CDR2 SYDVKM. Losses at the gene ends were 10 bases for V and 5 bases for J; bases not matched to a gene: 12. The CDR3 covers 15 residues. CDR3 sequence: CATHSGTGVGDTQYF. The CDR3 DNA follows: TGTGCCACTCACTCCGGGACAGGGGTTGGAGATACGCAGTATTTT.

This chain joins TRBV21-1 and TRBJ1-3; the DNA was not compared with TRBD1, the D call given in the table. TRBV21-1 is tagged as a pseudogene. The CDR3 runs to 15 residues. The DNA for the CDR3 is TGTGCCAGCAGCAAAACAGGGTGCTCTGGAAACACCATATATTTT. This gives the protein CASSKTGCSGNTIYF.